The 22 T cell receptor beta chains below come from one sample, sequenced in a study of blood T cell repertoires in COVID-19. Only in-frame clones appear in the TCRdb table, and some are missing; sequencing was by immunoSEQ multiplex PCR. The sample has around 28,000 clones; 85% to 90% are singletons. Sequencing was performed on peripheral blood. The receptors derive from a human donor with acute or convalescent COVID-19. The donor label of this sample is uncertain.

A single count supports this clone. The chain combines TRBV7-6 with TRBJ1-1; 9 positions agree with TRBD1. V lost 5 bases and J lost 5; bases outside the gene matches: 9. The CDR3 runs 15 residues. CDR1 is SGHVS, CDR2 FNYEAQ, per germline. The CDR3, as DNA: TGTGCCAGCAGCGGACCGGGACAGGGAGCGACTGAAGCTTTCTTT. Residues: CASSGPGQGATEAFF.

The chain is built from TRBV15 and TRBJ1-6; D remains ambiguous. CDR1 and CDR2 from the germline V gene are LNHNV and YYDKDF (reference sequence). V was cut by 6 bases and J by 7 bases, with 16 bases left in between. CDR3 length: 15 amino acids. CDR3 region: CATSKAGEINSPLHF. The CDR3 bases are TGTGCCACCAGTAAAGCGGGCGAAATCAATTCACCCCTCCACTTT.

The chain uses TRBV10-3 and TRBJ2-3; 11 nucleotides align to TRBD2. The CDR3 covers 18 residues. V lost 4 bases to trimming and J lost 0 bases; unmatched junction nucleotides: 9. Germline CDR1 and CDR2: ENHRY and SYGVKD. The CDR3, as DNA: TGTGCCATCAGTGGAGGGACTAGCGGACCCACTAGCACAGATACGCAGTATTTT. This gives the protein CAISGGTSGPTSTDTQYF.

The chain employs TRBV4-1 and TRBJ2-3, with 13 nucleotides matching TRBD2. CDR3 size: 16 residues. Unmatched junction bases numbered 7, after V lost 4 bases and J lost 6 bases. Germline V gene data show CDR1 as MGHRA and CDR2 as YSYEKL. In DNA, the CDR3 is TGCGCCAGCAGCCTACGGACTAGCGGGGGACTTGATACGCAGTATTTT. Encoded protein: CASSLRTSGGLDTQYF.

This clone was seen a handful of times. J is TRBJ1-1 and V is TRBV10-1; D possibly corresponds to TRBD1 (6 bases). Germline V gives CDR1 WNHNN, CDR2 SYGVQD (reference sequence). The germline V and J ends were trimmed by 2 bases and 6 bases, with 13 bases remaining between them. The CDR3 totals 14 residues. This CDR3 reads CASSEGGPRAEAFF. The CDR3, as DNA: TGCGCCAGCAGTGAGGGGGGCCCCAGGGCTGAAGCTTTCTTT.

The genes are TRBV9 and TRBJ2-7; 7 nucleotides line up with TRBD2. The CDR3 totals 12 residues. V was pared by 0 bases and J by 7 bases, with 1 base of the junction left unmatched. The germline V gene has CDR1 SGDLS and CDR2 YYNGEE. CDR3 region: CASSVGEGEQYF. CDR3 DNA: TGTGCCAGCAGCGTAGGGGAGGGAGAGCAGTACTTC.

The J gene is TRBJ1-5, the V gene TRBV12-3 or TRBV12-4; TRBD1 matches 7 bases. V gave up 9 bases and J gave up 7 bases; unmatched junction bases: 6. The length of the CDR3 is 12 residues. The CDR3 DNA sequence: TGTGCCAGGAGGGGGCTCGGGCAGCCCCAGCATTTT. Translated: CARRGLGQPQHF.

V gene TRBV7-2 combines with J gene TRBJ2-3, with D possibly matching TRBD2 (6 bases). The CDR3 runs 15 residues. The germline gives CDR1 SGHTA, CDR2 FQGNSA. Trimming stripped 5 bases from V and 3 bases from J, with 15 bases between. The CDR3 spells CASSGTGVLTDTQYF. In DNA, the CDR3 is TGTGCCAGCAGCGGAACGGGGGTTTTGACAGATACGCAGTATTTT.

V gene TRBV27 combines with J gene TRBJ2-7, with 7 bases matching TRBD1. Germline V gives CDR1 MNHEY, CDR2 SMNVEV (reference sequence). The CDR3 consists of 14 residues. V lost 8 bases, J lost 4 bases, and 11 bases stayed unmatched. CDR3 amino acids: CASRPQGVVYEQYF. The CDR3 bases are TGTGCCAGCCGGCCCCAGGGGGTAGTTTACGAGCAGTACTTC.

The CDR3 region has the DNA TGTGCCAGCAGTGACGACAGGGGAGAGACCCAGTACTTC. Protein: CASSDDRGETQYF. The rearrangement uses TRBV6-4 and TRBJ2-5; 8 nucleotides line up with TRBD1. The V gene's germline CDR1 is MRHNA and CDR2 SNTAGT. V lost 2 bases, J lost 4 bases, and 0 bases stayed unmatched. The CDR3 runs to 13 residues.

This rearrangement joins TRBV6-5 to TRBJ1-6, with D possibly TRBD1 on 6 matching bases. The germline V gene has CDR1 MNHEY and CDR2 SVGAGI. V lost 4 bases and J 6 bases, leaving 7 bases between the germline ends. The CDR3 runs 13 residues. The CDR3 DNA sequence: TGTGCCAGCAGTTTACAGGGTAATTCACCCCTCCACTTT. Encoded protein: CASSLQGNSPLHF.

CDR3 nucleotide sequence: TGCGCCAGCAGCTCCGGGATCGATGAAAAACTGTTTTTT. The encoded protein is CASSSGIDEKLFF. V gene TRBV5-1 combines with J gene TRBJ1-4; no reliable D call. V was clipped by 3 bases and J by 6 bases, with 9 bases between them. The CDR3 runs 13 residues. Per germline, CDR1 SGHRS and CDR2 YFSETQ.

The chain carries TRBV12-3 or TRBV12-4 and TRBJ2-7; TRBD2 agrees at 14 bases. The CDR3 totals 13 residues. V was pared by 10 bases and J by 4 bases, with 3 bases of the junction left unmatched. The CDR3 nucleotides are TGTGCCACCAGACTAGCGGGAGGGTACGAGCAGTACTTC. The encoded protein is CATRLAGGYEQYF.

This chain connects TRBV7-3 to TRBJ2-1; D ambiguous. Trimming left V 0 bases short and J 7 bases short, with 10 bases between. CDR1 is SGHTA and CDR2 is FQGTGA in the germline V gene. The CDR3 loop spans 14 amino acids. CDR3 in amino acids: CASSLTSLENEQFF. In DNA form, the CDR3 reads TGTGCCAGCAGCTTAACGTCTCTTGAGAATGAGCAGTTCTTC.

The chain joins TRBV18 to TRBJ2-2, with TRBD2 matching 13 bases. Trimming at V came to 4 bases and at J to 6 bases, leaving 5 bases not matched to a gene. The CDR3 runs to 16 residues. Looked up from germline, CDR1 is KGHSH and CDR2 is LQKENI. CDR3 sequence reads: CASSRLAGGLPGELFF. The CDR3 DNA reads TGTGCCAGCTCACGACTAGCGGGGGGCCTCCCCGGGGAGCTGTTTTTT.

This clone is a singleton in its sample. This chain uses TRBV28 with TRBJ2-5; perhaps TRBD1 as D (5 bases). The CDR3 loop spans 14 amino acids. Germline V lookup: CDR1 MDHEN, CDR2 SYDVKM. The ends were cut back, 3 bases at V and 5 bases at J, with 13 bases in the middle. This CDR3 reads CASSFLGAIETQYF. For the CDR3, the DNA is TGTGCCAGCAGTTTCTTAGGGGCTATCGAGACCCAGTACTTC. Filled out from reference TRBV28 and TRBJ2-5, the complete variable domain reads DVKVTQSSRYLVKRTGEKVFLECVQDMDHENMFWYRQDPGLGLRLIYFSYDVKMKEKGDIPEGYSVSREKKERFSLILESASTNQTSMYLCASSFLGAIETQYFGPGTRLLVL.

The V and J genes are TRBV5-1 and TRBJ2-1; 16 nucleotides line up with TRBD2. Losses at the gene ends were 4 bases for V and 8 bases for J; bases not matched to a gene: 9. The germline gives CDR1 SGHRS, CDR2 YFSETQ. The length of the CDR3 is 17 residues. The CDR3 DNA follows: TGCGCCAGCAGCCCGCTCCCGGGACTAGCGGGGGGGGATGAGCAGTTCTTC. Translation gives CASSPLPGLAGGDEQFF.

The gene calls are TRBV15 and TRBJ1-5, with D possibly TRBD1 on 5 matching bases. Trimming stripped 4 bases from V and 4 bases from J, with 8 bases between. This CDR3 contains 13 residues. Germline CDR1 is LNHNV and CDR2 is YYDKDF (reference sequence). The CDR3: CATSNRGNQPQHF. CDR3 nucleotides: TGTGCCACCAGCAACCGGGGGAATCAGCCCCAGCATTTT.

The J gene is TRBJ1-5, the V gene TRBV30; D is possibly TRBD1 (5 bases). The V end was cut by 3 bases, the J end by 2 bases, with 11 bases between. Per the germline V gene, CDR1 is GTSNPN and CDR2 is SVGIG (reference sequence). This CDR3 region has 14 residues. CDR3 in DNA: TGTGCCTGGAGAGGGGATGGGGGCAATCAGCCCCAGCATTTT. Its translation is CAWRGDGGNQPQHF.

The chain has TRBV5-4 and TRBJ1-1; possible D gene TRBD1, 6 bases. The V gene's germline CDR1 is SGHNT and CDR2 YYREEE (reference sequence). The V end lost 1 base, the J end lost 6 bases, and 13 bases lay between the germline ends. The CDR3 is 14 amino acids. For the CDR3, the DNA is TGTGCCAGCAGCTTGCTGGGGGCCCGGGCTGAAGCTTTCTTT. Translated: CASSLLGARAEAFF.

CDR3 nucleotides: TGTGCCAGCAGCTTAGAACTAGCAGGCTACAATGAGCAGTTCTTC. Translation gives CASSLELAGYNEQFF. This chain connects TRBV7-2 to TRBJ2-1; maybe TRBD2 (6 bases). This CDR3 is 15 amino acids long. The V end lost 1 base, the J end lost 3 bases, and 10 bases lay between the germline ends. The germline gives CDR1 SGHTA, CDR2 FQGNSA. Supplemented by reference TRBV7-2 and TRBJ2-1, the full variable domain reads GAGVSQSPSNKVTEKGKDVELRCDPISGHTALYWYRQSLGQGLEFLIYFQGNSAPDKSGLPSDRFSAERTGGSVSTLTIQRTQQEDSAVYLCASSLELAGYNEQFFGPGTRLTVL.

The CDR3, as DNA: TGCAGCGTTTCCGGGACAGGTTTAGGCTACACCTTC. Translating gives CSVSGTGLGYTF. This chain connects TRBV29-1 to TRBJ1-2; 8 bases are a match to TRBD1. Germline CDR1 is SQVTM and CDR2 is ANQGSEA. The length of the CDR3 is 12 residues. The ends lost 5 bases at V and 8 bases at J; junction bases unmatched: 7.